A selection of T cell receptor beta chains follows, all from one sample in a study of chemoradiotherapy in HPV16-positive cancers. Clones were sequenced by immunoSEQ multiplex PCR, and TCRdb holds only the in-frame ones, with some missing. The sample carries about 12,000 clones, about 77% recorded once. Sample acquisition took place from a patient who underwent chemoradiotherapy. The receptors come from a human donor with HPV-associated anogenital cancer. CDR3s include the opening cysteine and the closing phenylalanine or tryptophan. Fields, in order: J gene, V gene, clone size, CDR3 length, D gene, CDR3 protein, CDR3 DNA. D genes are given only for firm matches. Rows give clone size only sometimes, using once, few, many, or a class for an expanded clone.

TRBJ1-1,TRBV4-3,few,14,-,CASSQVGWGKEAFF,TGCGCCAGCAGCCAAGTCGGGTGGGGAAAGGAGGCTTTCTTT
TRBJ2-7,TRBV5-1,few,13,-,CASSLVGTYEQYF,TGCGCCAGCAGCTTGGTAGGGACCTACGAGCAGTACTTC
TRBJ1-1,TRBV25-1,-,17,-,CASSPLSDASLDTEAFF,TGTGCCAGCAGTCCGCTTTCGGACGCGAGCTTGGACACTGAAGCTTTCTTT
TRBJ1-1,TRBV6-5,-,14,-,CASSYDHGDTEAFF,TGTGCCAGCAGTTACGATCATGGGGACACTGAAGCTTTCTTT
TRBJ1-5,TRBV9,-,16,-,CASSPSPGGVNQPQHF,TGTGCCAGCAGCCCCAGCCCGGGGGGGGTCAATCAGCCCCAGCATTTT
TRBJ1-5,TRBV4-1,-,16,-,CASSPRSAGADQPQHF,TGCGCCAGCAGTCCAAGATCAGCAGGGGCGGATCAGCCCCAGCATTTT
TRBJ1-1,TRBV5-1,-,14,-,CASYRSTGNTEAFF,TGCGCCAGCTATAGATCTACAGGGAACACTGAAGCTTTCTTT
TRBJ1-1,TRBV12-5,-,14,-,CASGLRGSSTEAFF,TGTGCTAGTGGTTTGAGGGGGTCCTCTACTGAAGCTTTCTTT
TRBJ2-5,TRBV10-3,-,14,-,CAISVTQGFETQYF,TGTGCCATCAGTGTTACCCAGGGGTTTGAGACCCAGTACTTC
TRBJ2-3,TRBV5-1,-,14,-,CASSYQGGVDTQYF,TGCGCCAGCAGCTACCAGGGGGGGGTAGATACGCAGTATTTT
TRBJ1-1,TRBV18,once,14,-,CASSPLAQNTEAFF,TGTGCCAGCTCACCCCTTGCACAGAACACTGAAGCTTTCTTT
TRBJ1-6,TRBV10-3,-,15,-,CAISESKGDNSPLHF,TGTGCCATCAGTGAGTCAAAAGGGGATAATTCACCCCTCCACTTT
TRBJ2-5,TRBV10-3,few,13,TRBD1,CAIGQGISETQYF,TGTGCCATTGGACAGGGTATCTCGGAGACCCAGTACTTC
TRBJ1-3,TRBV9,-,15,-,CASSVGGLPGNTIYF,TGTGCCAGCAGCGTAGGCGGCCTACCTGGAAACACCATATATTTT
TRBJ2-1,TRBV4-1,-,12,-,CASSQGYNEQFF,TGCGCCAGCAGCCAAGGTTACAATGAGCAGTTCTTC
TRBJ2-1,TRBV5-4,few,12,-,CASSWPSNEQFF,TGTGCCAGCAGCTGGCCCTCCAATGAGCAGTTCTTC
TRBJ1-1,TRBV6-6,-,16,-,CASSYPKGESALEAFF,TGTGCCAGCAGTTACCCAAAAGGGGAGTCGGCGCTTGAAGCTTTCTTT
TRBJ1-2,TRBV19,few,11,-,CAPTVGLGYTF,TGTGCCCCTACAGTGGGGTTAGGCTACACCTTC
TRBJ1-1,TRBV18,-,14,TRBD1,CASSRQGFRTEAFF,TGTGCCAGCTCACGACAGGGTTTCCGCACTGAAGCTTTCTTT
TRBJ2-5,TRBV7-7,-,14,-,CASSLAGEGETQYF,TGTGCTAGCAGCTTGGCAGGGGAGGGAGAGACCCAGTACTTC
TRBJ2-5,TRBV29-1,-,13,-,CSVRGSGLETQYF,TGCAGCGTTAGGGGCAGTGGGTTAGAGACCCAGTACTTC
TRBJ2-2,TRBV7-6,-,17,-,CASSLGDLLTNTGELFF,TGTGCCAGCAGCTTAGGGGACCTTTTAACGAACACCGGGGAGCTGTTTTTT
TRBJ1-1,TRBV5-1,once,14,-,CASSLSQLNTEAFF,TGCGCCAGCAGCTTGAGCCAGTTAAACACTGAAGCTTTCTTT
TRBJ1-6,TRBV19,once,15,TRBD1,CASTRTGVNNSPLHF,TGTGCCAGTACCAGGACAGGGGTCAATAATTCACCCCTCCACTTT
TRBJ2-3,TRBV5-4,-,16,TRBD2,CASSLAERGGGDTQYF,TGTGCCAGCAGCTTGGCCGAGCGGGGGGGCGGTGATACGCAGTATTTT
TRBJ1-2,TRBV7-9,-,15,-,CASSSPRTDNYGYTF,TGTGCCAGCAGCTCGCCAAGGACGGATAACTATGGCTACACCTTC
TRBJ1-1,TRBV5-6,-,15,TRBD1,CASSLVQGANTEAFF,TGTGCCAGCAGCTTGGTACAGGGGGCCAACACTGAAGCTTTCTTT
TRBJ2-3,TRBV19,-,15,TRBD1,CASSLGTGRTDTQYF,TGTGCCAGTAGTCTCGGGACAGGGAGAACAGATACGCAGTATTTT
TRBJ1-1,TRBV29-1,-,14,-,CSVVLLAGTTEAFF,TGCAGCGTTGTCCTTCTGGCAGGGACCACTGAAGCTTTCTTT
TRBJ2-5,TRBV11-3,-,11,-,CASSPGETQYF,TGTGCCAGCAGCCCCGGAGAGACCCAGTACTTC